This record concerns one T cell receptor (beta chain) sequence. These data are taken from a study of T cell responses to AZD1222 COVID-19 vaccine. Germline lookup yields CDR1 MNHEY and CDR2 SVGAGI. The CDR3 is 12 amino acids. V lost 10 bases and J 6 bases, leaving 16 bases between the germline ends. Assay used: immunoSEQ multiplex PCR; TCRdb lists only in-frame clones, some missing. The table has some 190,000 clones, over 80% seen once. The V and J genes are TRBV6-5 and TRBJ2-7; D is perhaps TRBD1 or TRBD2 (6 bases each). Specimen: peripheral blood, collected on day 0 of AZD1222 vaccination. The receptor comes from an adult in good health. DNA of the CDR3: TGTGCCATCAAAGGGGGGCTCGGCGAGCAGTACTTC. Protein product: CAIKGGLGEQYF.